This T cell receptor beta chain was observed in a study of cytomegalovirus exposure and HLA in healthy donors. This clone was counted a few times. Its specificity is not known. PCR was performed using 60 Vbeta and 13 Jbeta primers. Libraries were prepared by immunoSEQ multiplex PCR; TCRdb keeps only in-frame clonotypes and omits some of them. The data contain about 210,000 clones, over 80% of them seen just once; the ten biggest clones take up roughly 5.5%. Study results and caveats: Reportedly, a later analysis found an Asian-associated ancestry cluster had fewer N-insertions than the approximately 700-donor mean.

The sequence was collected from a man aged 35-49 years in good health and CMV-seropositive. The sequencing sample was made of PBMCs.

The CDR3 bases are TGCGCCAGCAGCCCCGGGGGGCCTTGGAACACTGAAGCTTTCTTT. Translation: CASSPGGPWNTEAFF. The chain links TRBV5-1 to TRBJ1-1, with a possible D match to TRBD1 (6 bases). CDR1 is SGHRS, CDR2 YFSETQ, per germline. The CDR3 loop spans 15 amino acids. V dropped 4 bases and J dropped 1 base, with 14 bases sitting between them. Supplemented by reference TRBV5-1 and TRBJ1-1, the full variable domain reads KAGVTQTPRYLIKTRGQQVTLSCSPISGHRSVSWYQQTPGQGLQFLFEYFSETQRNKGNFPGRFSGRQFSNSRSEMNVSTLELGDSALYLCASSPGGPWNTEAFFGQGTRLTVV.